One sample yielded the 23 T cell receptor beta chains listed below, sequenced in a study of shared clonotypes between healthy human individuals. It was CD45RO-negative cells, positively selected for CCR7, that made up naive CD8 cells, with terminally differentiated effector memory CD45RA+ cells excluded. The data were produced by immunoSEQ multiplex PCR, yet TCRdb's version contains in-frame clones alone and is incomplete. The data show about 590,000 clones, with nearly 97% seen just once and approximately 0.1% held by the top ten. The sample comprised naive CD8+ T cells sorted from blood. These receptors all stem from a woman between 25 and 40 years old in good health.

This chain links TRBV27 with TRBJ2-1, with D perhaps TRBD2 (6 bases). V lost 10 bases, J lost 6 bases, and 16 bases lay in between. CDR1 and CDR2 from the germline V gene are MNHEY and SMNVEV (reference sequence). The CDR3 consists of 13 residues. CDR3 bases: TGTGCCACCGCTGGGGGAGCGGGCAATGAGCAGTTCTTC. Its protein product is CATAGGAGNEQFF.

This sequence joins TRBV9 and TRBJ1-1; 10 nucleotides match TRBD1. Trimming cost V 0 bases and J 10 bases; bases outside gene matches: 18. Germline V gene lookup returns CDR1 SGDLS and CDR2 YYNGEE. The CDR3 consists of 18 residues. The CDR3 DNA is TGTGCCAGCAGCGTAGACGACGGTCCGGGACAGGGGCCTACGGGAGCTTTCTTT. Amino acids: CASSVDDGPGQGPTGAFF.

This rearrangement joins TRBV6-1 to TRBJ1-2, with no clear D. CDR1 and CDR2 from the germline V gene are MNHNS and SASEGT. Trimming removed 3 bases at V and 2 bases at J, with 13 bases between. The CDR3 totals 15 residues. The CDR3 protein is CASSEWRAENYGYTF. CDR3 nucleotides: TGTGCCAGCAGTGAGTGGAGAGCGGAGAACTATGGCTACACCTTC.

The rearrangement links TRBV5-1 to TRBJ2-2; possible D gene TRBD2, 5 bases. CDR1 and CDR2 (germline): SGHRS, YFSETQ. Between the trimmed V and J ends, which lost 2 bases and 3 bases, there was a span of 14 bases. The CDR3 totals 16 residues. The CDR3, as DNA: TGCGCCAGCAGCTTAGGACTCCGCGAGGACACCGGGGAGCTGTTTTTT. This encodes CASSLGLREDTGELFF.

This clone was detected once. This chain connects TRBV27 to TRBJ2-7, with 8 bases fitting TRBD2. This CDR3 contains 16 residues. Germline loops: CDR1 MNHEY, CDR2 SMNVEV (reference sequence). V lost 3 bases and J lost 0; bases outside the gene matches: 7. In DNA form, the CDR3 reads TGTGCCAGCAGTTTGGGACTAAGCGGGGGCTCCTACGAGCAGTACTTC. Translated, it gives CASSLGLSGGSYEQYF.

This sequence joins TRBV7-2 and TRBJ1-2; D is unclear. Germline CDR1 SGHTA, CDR2 FQGNSA. The ends were cut back, 1 base at V and 4 bases at J, with 10 bases in the middle. The CDR3 contains 14 residues. The CDR3 loop reads CASSLGPELYGYTF. The CDR3, as DNA: TGTGCCAGCAGCTTAGGGCCGGAACTCTATGGCTACACCTTC.

The chain employs TRBV13 and TRBJ2-1; TRBD2 matches at 10 bases. V shed 1 base and J 9 bases; nucleotides not matched to a gene: 6. CDR3 length equals 15 residues. Germline V gene sequence: CDR1 PRHDT, CDR2 FYEKMQ (reference sequence). This CDR3 reads CASSLDPSGSGEQFF. Written as DNA, the CDR3 is TGTGCCAGCAGCTTAGATCCTAGCGGGAGCGGTGAGCAGTTCTTC.

This clone turned up a few times. The rearrangement uses TRBV10-2 and TRBJ1-2; no reliable D call. Germline loops: CDR1 WSHSY, CDR2 SAAADI. Deletions cut 8 bases from V and 0 bases from J, with 4 bases between. The CDR3 length is 11 residues. The CDR3 region has the DNA TGCGCCAGCCGTACTAACTATGGCTACACCTTC. Its translation is CASRTNYGYTF.

V and J are TRBV6-1 and TRBJ2-7, with 7 bases that match TRBD1. Losses at the gene ends were 6 bases for V and 4 bases for J; bases not matched to a gene: 3. Germline V gives CDR1 MNHNS, CDR2 SASEGT. The CDR3 extends over 12 amino acids. The CDR3 is CASRTGNYEQYF. DNA for the CDR3: TGTGCCAGCAGGACAGGGAATTACGAGCAGTACTTC.

V is TRBV11-2 and J is TRBJ2-1; D is undetermined. Trimming took off 3 bases at V and 0 bases at J, with 6 bases between the two ends. The CDR3 is 14 residues long. The V gene's germline CDR1 is SGHAT and CDR2 FQNNGV. CDR3 DNA: TGTGCCAGCAGCTTGGAAAGCTCCTACAATGAGCAGTTCTTC. This gives the protein CASSLESSYNEQFF.

The chain joins TRBV19 to TRBJ1-5; D call uncertain. The CDR3 extends over 15 amino acids. From germline, CDR1 is LNHDA and CDR2 SQIVND (reference sequence). Trimming stripped 3 bases from V and 0 bases from J, with 9 bases between. CDR3 DNA sequence: TGTGCCAGTAGTATGGAGAACTATAGCAATCAGCCCCAGCATTTT. Translation: CASSMENYSNQPQHF.

The chain combines TRBV5-1 with TRBJ2-7, with unresolved D. Germline CDR1 and CDR2: SGHRS and YFSETQ. V dropped 3 bases and J dropped 2 bases, with 12 bases sitting between them. The CDR3 has 14 residues. The CDR3: CASSSGSRPYEQYF. CDR3 coding DNA: TGCGCCAGCAGCTCCGGCTCAAGGCCCTACGAGCAGTACTTC.

The chain uses TRBV5-4 and TRBJ2-7; 11 bases map to TRBD1. The CDR3 sequence is 15 residues long. Germline V gene data show CDR1 as SGHNT and CDR2 as YYREEE (reference sequence). V trimming: 3 bases; J trimming: 3 bases; junction bases outside the gene matches: 5. CDR3 DNA sequence: TGTGCCAGCAGCTCCCGGGACAGGGGGAACTACGAGCAGTACTTC. Protein product: CASSSRDRGNYEQYF.

The rearrangement uses TRBV29-1 and TRBJ2-7; tentatively, D is TRBD2 (6 bases). Germline CDR1 reads SQVTM; CDR2 reads ANQGSEA. This CDR3 is built from 13 residues. Trimming stripped 6 bases from V and 2 bases from J, with 14 bases between. CDR3 sequence reads: CSVGWRGTYEQYF. CDR3 bases: TGCAGCGTCGGTTGGAGGGGAACCTACGAGCAGTACTTC.

The rearrangement joins TRBV28 to TRBJ2-5; TRBD1 matches 7 bases. The CDR3 sequence is 13 residues long. J was trimmed by 5 bases and V by 7 bases; bases with no gene match: 7. Germline CDR1 MDHEN, CDR2 SYDVKM. This chain's CDR3 is CASTDRDFETQYF. The CDR3 DNA reads TGTGCCAGCACCGACAGGGATTTCGAGACCCAGTACTTC.

Worth noting for this clone: Other DNA sequences in this specimen translate into the identical CDR3. The V gene is TRBV27, the J gene TRBJ2-2; 10 bases fit TRBD2. Germline values: CDR1 MNHEY, CDR2 SMNVEV (reference sequence). V was pared by 2 bases and J by 4 bases, with 4 bases of the junction left unmatched. The CDR3 covers 16 residues. The CDR3 is CASSLLAGAGTGELFF. CDR3 bases: TGTGCCAGCAGTTTACTAGCGGGAGCGGGCACCGGGGAGCTGTTTTTT.

The CDR3, as DNA: TGTGCCAGCAGCTTAGATATTCCCGGAGGGGGCGGGTCACCCCTCCACTTT. Residues: CASSLDIPGGGGSPLHF. This chain joins TRBV7-6 and TRBJ1-6; 7 positions agree with TRBD1. The V segment lost 1 base and the J segment 10 bases; nucleotides outside the gene matches: 13. The CDR3 covers 17 residues. Germline CDR1 and CDR2: SGHVS and FNYEAQ.

V usage is TRBV19 and J usage is TRBJ1-1; D call uncertain. Germline V gene data show CDR1 as LNHDA and CDR2 as SQIVND (reference sequence). The CDR3 sequence is 13 residues long. V was clipped by 10 bases and J by 1 base, with 13 bases between them. This CDR3 reads CATASLWNTEAFF. CDR3 DNA: TGTGCCACCGCTTCGTTGTGGAACACTGAAGCTTTCTTT.

V is TRBV7-8 and J is TRBJ1-5, with D hard to call. Germline CDR1 is SGHVS and CDR2 is FQNEAQ. The CDR3 sequence is 16 residues long. V was shortened by 1 base and J by 4 bases, with 14 bases between the two germline ends. The CDR3: CASSLDFRRENQPQHF. The CDR3 DNA is TGTGCCAGCAGCTTAGATTTCCGCCGGGAGAATCAGCCCCAGCATTTT.

The chain joins TRBV28 to TRBJ2-1; no clear D gene. V was pared by 8 bases and J by 3 bases, with 14 bases between. CDR1 and CDR2 (germline): MDHEN, SYDVKM. There are 14 residues in the CDR3. The CDR3 spells CASGIGTYYNEQFF. Here the CDR3 DNA reads TGTGCCAGCGGGATCGGAACTTACTACAATGAGCAGTTCTTC.

The J gene is TRBJ2-7, the V gene TRBV1; whether TRBD2, the table's D call, matches the DNA was not checked. TRBV1 is annotated as a pseudogene. There are 16 residues in the CDR3. The CDR3 sequence is CTSSQGSPGASYEQYF. The CDR3 DNA follows: TGCACCAGCAGCCAAGGATCGCCGGGAGCCTCCTACGAGCAGTACTTC.

About this clone itself: The same CDR3 arises from other DNA sequences in this sample as well. This chain uses TRBV28 with TRBJ1-2; 8 bases match TRBD1. Germline CDR1 is MDHEN and CDR2 is SYDVKM. Trimming cost V 4 bases and J 4 bases; bases outside gene matches: 5. This CDR3 is built from 14 residues. CDR3 residues: CASSSRQGTYGYTF. Written as DNA, the CDR3 is TGTGCCAGCAGTTCGAGACAGGGGACCTATGGCTACACCTTC.

In this sample, this clone turned up once. The rearrangement links TRBV15 to TRBJ1-4, with D uncertain. CDR1 and CDR2 from the germline V gene are LNHNV and YYDKDF (reference sequence). V shed 0 bases and J shed 0 bases, with 14 bases lying between them. The CDR3 is made up of 18 amino acids. The CDR3 nucleotides read TGTGCCACCAGCAGAGATGCGACACGACGAGCAACTAATGAAAAACTGTTTTTT. It translates to CATSRDATRRATNEKLFF.